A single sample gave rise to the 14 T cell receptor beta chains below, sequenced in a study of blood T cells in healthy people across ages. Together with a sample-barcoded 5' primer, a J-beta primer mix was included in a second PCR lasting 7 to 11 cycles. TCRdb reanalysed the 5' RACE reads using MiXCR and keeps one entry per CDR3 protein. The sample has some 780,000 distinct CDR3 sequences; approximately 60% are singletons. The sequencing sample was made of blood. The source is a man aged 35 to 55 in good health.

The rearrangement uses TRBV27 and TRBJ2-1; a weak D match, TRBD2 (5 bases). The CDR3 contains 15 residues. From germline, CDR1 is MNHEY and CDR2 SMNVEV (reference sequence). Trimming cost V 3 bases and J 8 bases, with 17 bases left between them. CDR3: CASSLRVSSADEQFF. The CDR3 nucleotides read TGTGCCAGCAGTTTGAGGGTCTCGTCGGCCGATGAGCAGTTCTTC.

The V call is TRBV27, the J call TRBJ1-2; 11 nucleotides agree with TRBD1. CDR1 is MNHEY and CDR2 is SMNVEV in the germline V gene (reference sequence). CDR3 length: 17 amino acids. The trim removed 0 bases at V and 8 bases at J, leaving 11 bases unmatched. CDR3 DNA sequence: TGTGCCAGCAGTTTATCGGCCCCGGGACAGGGGGTTCGAGGCTACACCTTC. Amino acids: CASSLSAPGQGVRGYTF.

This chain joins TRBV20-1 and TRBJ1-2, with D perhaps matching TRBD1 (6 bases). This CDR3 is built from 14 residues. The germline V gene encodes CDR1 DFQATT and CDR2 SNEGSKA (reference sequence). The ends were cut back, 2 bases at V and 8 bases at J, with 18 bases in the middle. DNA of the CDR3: TGCAGTGCTAGACCCCCTGGGGGGGCGGGAGGCTACACCTTC. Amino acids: CSARPPGGAGGYTF.

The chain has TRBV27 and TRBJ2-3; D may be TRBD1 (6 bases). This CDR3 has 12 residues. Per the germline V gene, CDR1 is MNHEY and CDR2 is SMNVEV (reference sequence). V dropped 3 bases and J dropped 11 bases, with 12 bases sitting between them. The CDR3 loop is CASSLRGKKQYF. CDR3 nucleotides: TGTGCCAGCAGTTTGAGGGGGAAAAAGCAGTATTTT.

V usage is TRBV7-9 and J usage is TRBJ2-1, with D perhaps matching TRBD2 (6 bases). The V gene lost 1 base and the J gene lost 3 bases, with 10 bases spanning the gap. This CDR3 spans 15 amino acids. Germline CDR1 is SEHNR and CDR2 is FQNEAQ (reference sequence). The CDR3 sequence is CASSLGTEGYNEQFF. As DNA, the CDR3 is TGTGCCAGCAGCTTAGGGACGGAGGGCTACAATGAGCAGTTCTTC.

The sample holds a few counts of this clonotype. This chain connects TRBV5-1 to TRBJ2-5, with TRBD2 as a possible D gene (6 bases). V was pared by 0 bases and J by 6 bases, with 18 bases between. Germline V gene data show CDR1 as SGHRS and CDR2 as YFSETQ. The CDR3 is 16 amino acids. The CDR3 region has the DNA TGCGCCAGCAGCTTGGGCGGAGGGATTGGTATGAAGACCCAGTACTTC. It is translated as CASSLGGGIGMKTQYF.

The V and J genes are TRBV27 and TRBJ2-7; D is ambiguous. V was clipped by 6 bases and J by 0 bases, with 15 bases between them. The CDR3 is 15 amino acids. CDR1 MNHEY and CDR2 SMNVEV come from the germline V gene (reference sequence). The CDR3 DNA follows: TGTGCCAGCAGGCCCCTCACTGCTAGCTCCTACGAGCAGTACTTC. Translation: CASRPLTASSYEQYF.

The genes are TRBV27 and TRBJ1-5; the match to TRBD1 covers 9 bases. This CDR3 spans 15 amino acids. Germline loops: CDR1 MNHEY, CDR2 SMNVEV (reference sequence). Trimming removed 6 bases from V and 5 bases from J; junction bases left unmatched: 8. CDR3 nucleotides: TGTGCCAGCAGGCGACAGGGGGTCTGGGATCAGCCCCAGCATTTT. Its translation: CASRRQGVWDQPQHF.

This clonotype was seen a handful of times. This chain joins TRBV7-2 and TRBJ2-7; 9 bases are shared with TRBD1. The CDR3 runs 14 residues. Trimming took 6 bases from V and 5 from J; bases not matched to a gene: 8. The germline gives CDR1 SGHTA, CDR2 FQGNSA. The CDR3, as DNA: TGTGCCAGCAGGCCCGGGACAGGGATTCACGAGCAGTACTTC. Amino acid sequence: CASRPGTGIHEQYF.

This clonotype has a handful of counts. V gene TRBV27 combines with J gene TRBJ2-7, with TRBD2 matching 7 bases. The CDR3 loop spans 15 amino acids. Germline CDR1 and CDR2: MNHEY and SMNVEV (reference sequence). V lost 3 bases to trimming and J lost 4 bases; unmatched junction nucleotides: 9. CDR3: CASSFGGRARYEQYF. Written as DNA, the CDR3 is TGTGCCAGCAGTTTCGGGGGGAGGGCCCGGTACGAGCAGTACTTC.

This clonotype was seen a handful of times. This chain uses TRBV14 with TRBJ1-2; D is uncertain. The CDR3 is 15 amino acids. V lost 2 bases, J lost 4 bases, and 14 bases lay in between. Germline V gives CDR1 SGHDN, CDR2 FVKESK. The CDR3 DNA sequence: TGTGCCAGCAGCCAAAATGGCCTCACGATCTATGGCTACACCTTC. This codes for CASSQNGLTIYGYTF.

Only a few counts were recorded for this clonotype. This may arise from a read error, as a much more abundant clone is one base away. CDR3 sequence (DNA): TGTGCCAGCAGCTCAGAACGGAATGAGCAGTTCTTC. It codes for CASSSERNEQFF. The chain links TRBV7-2 to TRBJ2-1; D is unclear. The CDR3 runs to 12 residues. Looked up from germline, CDR1 is SGHTA and CDR2 is FQGNSA. The germline V and J ends were trimmed by 4 bases and 7 bases, with 8 bases remaining between them.

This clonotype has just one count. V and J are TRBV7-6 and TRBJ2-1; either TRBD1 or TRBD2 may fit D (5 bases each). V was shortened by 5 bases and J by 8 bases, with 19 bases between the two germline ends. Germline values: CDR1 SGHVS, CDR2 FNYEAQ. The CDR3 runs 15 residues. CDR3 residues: CASSPTGLTTDEQFF. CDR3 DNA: TGTGCCAGCAGCCCCACGGGGCTGACGACCGATGAGCAGTTCTTC.

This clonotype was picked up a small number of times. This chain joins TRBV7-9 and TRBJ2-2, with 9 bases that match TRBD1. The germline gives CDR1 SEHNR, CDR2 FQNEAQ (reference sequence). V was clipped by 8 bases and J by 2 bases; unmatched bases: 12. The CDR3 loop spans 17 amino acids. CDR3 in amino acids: CASLGAPGQGNTGELFF. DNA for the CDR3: TGTGCCAGCTTGGGGGCACCGGGACAGGGAAACACCGGGGAGCTGTTTTTT.